This T cell receptor (beta chain) derives from a study of PD-1 blockade in classical Hodgkin lymphoma. Study-level results: Repertoire difference causes, possibly disease activity or prior therapy, remain undefined. Exclusion was applied to patients who started nivolumab under 1 year after ASCT. Complete responders matched newly diagnosed patients in baseline diversity.

J was trimmed by 2 bases and V by 2 bases; bases with no gene match: 6. There are 16 residues in the CDR3. Germline CDR1 SGHVS, CDR2 FNYEAQ. About this clone itself: Its antigen is unknown.

Autologous stem cell transplantation was followed by relapse in every patient, and brentuximab vedotin exposure varied. Data came from immunoSEQ multiplex PCR; TCRdb stores just in-frame clones and leaves some out. Of some 18,000 clones in the sample, 65% to 90% were seen once. The genes are TRBV7-6 and TRBJ2-1; 7 nucleotides align to TRBD1. This clonotype originated in a human donor with classical Hodgkin lymphoma. Sequences were derived from peripheral blood mononuclear cells (PBMCs), sampled at baseline. The CDR3 bases are TGTGCCAGCAGCTTAACGACAGGGCAAGCCTACAATGAGCAGTTCTTC. Residues: CASSLTTGQAYNEQFF.